This passage covers 8 T cell receptor beta chains from one sample sequenced in a study of CD8 T cells in Susac syndrome. Random hexamers were used to reverse transcribe roughly 0.45 to 1 ug of RNA. TCRdb independently ran MiXCR on the immunoSEQ multiplex PCR reads; one entry per CDR3 protein. The sample holds some 250,000 distinct CDR3 sequences; 90% to 96% are singletons and the top ten take under 0.12%. The sample consisted of CD4+ T cells from PBMCs. These receptors were collected from a human donor with Susac syndrome.

V usage is TRBV7-3 and J usage is TRBJ2-3; TRBD2 matches at 9 bases. Germline V gives CDR1 SGHTA, CDR2 FQGTGA. The CDR3 covers 15 residues. Trimming removed 5 bases from V and 1 base from J; junction bases left unmatched: 4. The CDR3 spells CASSRIAGGTDTQYF. As DNA, the CDR3 is TGTGCCAGCAGCCGTATAGCGGGAGGCACAGATACGCAGTATTTT.

The rearrangement uses TRBV7-9 and TRBJ1-5; maybe TRBD1 (6 bases). The CDR3 is 15 amino acids. V was cut by 1 base and J by 0 bases, with 7 bases left in between. Looked up from germline, CDR1 is SEHNR and CDR2 is FQNEAQ (reference sequence). CDR3 nucleotides: TGTGCCAGCAGCTTAGAGGGGGTTAGCAATCAGCCCCAGCATTTT. This codes for CASSLEGVSNQPQHF.

This sequence joins TRBV6-5 and TRBJ2-2; perhaps TRBD2 as D (6 bases). The CDR3 is 14 amino acids. Germline V gene lookup returns CDR1 MNHEY and CDR2 SVGAGI. Trimming cost V 8 bases and J 0 bases, with 10 bases left between them. This CDR3 reads CASAKRANTGELFF. For the CDR3, the DNA is TGTGCCAGCGCCAAGCGGGCGAACACCGGGGAGCTGTTTTTT.

V is TRBV3-1 and J is TRBJ2-6, with no clear D. Trimming left V 2 bases short and J 0 bases short, with 5 bases between. Germline V gene data show CDR1 as LGHDT and CDR2 as YNNKEL (reference sequence). The CDR3 has 15 residues. The CDR3: CASSQYASGANVLTF. The CDR3 coding sequence is TGTGCCAGCAGCCAATACGCCTCTGGGGCCAACGTCCTGACTTTC.

J is TRBJ2-5 and V is TRBV28; D remains unclear. This CDR3 is 11 amino acids long. Germline V lookup: CDR1 MDHEN, CDR2 SYDVKM. V lost 7 bases to trimming and J lost 5 bases, with 8 bases between them. CDR3: CASNTVETQYF. The DNA for the CDR3 is TGTGCCAGCAACACAGTGGAGACCCAGTACTTC.

This clonotype was observed a single time. The rearrangement links TRBV2 to TRBJ2-7; D unresolved. Germline V gene sequence: CDR1 SNHLY, CDR2 FYNNEI. This CDR3 is 12 amino acids long. Trimming left V 7 bases short and J 3 bases short, with 10 bases between. The CDR3 region has the DNA TGTGCCAGCACCGTTACCGACTACGAGCAGTACTTC. This translates into CASTVTDYEQYF.

V is TRBV5-1 and J is TRBJ1-4, with D uncertain. The CDR3 sequence is 16 residues long. CDR1 SGHRS and CDR2 YFSETQ come from the germline V gene. V lost 0 bases to trimming and J lost 5 bases, with 14 bases between them. The CDR3 loop is CASSLGVNLGNEKLFF. For the CDR3, the DNA is TGCGCCAGCAGCTTGGGAGTCAACTTGGGGAATGAAAAACTGTTTTTT.

The table lists this clonotype with a few counts. V gene TRBV30 combines with J gene TRBJ2-7, with 8 bases identical to TRBD2. The CDR3 extends over 12 amino acids. Looked up from germline, CDR1 is GTSNPN and CDR2 is SVGIG (reference sequence). Unmatched junction bases numbered 5, after V lost 3 bases and J lost 7 bases. In DNA, the CDR3 is TGTGCCTGGAGAGCGGGAGTGCAAGAGCAGTACTTC. Translating it yields CAWRAGVQEQYF. Variable domain in full (rest from reference TRBV30 and TRBJ2-7): SQTIHQWPATLVQPVGSPLSLECTVEGTSNPNLYWYRQAAGRGLQLLFYSVGIGQISSEVPQNLSASRPQDRQFILSSKKLLLSDSGFYLCAWRAGVQEQYFGPGTRLTVT.